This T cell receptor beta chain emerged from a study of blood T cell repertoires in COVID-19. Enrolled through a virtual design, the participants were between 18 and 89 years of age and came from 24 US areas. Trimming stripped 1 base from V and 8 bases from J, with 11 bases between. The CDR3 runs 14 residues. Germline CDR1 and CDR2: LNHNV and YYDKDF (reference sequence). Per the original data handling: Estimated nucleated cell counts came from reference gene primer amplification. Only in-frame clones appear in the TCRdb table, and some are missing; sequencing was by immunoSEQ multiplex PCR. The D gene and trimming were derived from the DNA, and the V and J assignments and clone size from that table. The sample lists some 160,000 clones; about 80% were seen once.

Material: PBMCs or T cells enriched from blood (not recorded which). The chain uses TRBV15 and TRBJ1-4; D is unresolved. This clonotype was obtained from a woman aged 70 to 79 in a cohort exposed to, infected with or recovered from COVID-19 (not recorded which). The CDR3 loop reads CATSRGVGGEKLFF. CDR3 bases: TGTGCCACCAGCAGAGGGGTGGGAGGCGAAAAACTGTTTTTT.